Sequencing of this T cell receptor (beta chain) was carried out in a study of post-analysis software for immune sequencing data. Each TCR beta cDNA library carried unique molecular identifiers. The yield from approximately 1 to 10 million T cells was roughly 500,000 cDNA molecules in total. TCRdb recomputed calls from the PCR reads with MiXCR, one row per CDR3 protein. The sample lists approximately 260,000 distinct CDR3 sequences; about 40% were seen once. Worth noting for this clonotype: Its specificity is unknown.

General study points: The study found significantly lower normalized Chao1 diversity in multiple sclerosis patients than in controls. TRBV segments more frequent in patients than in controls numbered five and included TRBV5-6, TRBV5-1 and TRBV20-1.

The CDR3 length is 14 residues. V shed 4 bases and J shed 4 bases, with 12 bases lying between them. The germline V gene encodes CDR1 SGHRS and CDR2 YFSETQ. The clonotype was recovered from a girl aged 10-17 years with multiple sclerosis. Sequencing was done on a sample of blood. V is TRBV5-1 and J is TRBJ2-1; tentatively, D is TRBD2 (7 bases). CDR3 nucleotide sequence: TGCGCCAGCAGCGCCGGGGGGCTGTACAATGAGCAGTTCTTC. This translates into CASSAGGLYNEQFF.